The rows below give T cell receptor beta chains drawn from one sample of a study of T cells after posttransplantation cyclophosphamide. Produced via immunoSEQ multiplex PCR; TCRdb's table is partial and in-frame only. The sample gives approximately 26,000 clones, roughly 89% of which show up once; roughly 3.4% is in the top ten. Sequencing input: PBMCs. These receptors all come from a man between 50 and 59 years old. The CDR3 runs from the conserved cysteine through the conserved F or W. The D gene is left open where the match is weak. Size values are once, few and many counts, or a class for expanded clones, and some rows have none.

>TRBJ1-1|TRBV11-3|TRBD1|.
TGTGCCAGCAGCTTGGGCGGTGGGACAGACACTGAAGCTTTCTTT
CASSLGGGTDTEAFF
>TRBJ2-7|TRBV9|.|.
TGTGCCAGCAGCGCCAACCTAGGCCCCACCCTCGAGCAGTACTTC
CASSANLGPTLEQYF
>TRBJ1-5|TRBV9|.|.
TGTGCCAGCAGCGTGGGGCTGGCCAATCAGCCCCAGCATTTT
CASSVGLANQPQHF
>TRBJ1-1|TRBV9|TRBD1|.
TGTGCCAGCAGCGTAGATGGGACAGGGAACACTGAAGCTTTCTTT
CASSVDGTGNTEAFF
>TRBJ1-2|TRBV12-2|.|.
TGTGCAAGTCGCTACACTAACTATGGCTACACCTTC
CASRYTNYGYTF
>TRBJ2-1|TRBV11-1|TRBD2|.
TGTGCCAGCAGCTCTAGCGGGGGGTTCTACAATGAGCAGTTCTTC
CASSSSGGFYNEQFF
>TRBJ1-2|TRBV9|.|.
TGTGCCAGCAGCGTAGGTCAGGGGAACTATGGCTACACCTTC
CASSVGQGNYGYTF
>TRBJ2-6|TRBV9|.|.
TGTGCCAGCAGCGCAGGGTCGGCGGGGGCCAACGTCCTGACTTTC
CASSAGSAGANVLTF
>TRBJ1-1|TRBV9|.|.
TGTGCCAGCAGCCCTATTAGGAACACTGAAGCTTTCTTT
CASSPIRNTEAFF
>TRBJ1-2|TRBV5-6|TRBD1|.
TGTGCCAGCGACAGGGGTAACTATGGCTACACCTTC
CASDRGNYGYTF
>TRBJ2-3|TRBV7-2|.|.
TGTGCCAGCAGCTTAGGGGCGGATACGCAGTATTTT
CASSLGADTQYF
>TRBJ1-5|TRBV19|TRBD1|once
TGTGCCAGTAGCCCGGGACAGAAAAATCAGCCCCAGCATTTT
CASSPGQKNQPQHF
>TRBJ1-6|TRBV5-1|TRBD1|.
TGCGCCAGCAGCTTGGCCGGGACAGGTCGTTCACCCCTCCACTTT
CASSLAGTGRSPLHF
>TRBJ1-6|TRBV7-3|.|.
TGTGCCAGCAGCTTCTCGGGGGGATCTTCCCCCCTCCACTTT
CASSFSGGSSPLHF
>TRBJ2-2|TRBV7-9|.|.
TGTGCCAGCTACCTAAGCAGACTAGGCGGGTTTGACACCGGGGAGCTGTTTTTT
CASYLSRLGGFDTGELFF
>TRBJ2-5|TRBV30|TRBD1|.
TGTGCCTGGCGGTCGACAGGGTCTGGGCAGTACTTC
CAWRSTGSGQYF
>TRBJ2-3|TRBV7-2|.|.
TGTGCCAGCAGCTCCCCCCACACAGATACGCAGTATTTT
CASSSPHTDTQYF
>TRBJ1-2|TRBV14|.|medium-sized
TGTGCCAGCAGCCAAACAACAGGGAATGGCTACACCTTC
CASSQTTGNGYTF
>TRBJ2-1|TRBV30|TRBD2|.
TGTGCCTGGGGGAGGGAGGACGGTTTACAGTTCTTC
CAWGREDGLQFF
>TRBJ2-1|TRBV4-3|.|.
TGCGCCAGCAGCCAAGAACCAGGCAATGAGCAGTTCTTC
CASSQEPGNEQFF
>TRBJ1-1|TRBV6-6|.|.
TGTGCCAGCAGCCCCTCACCGCGGGTGAACACTGAAGCTTTCTTT
CASSPSPRVNTEAFF
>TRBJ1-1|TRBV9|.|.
TGTGCCAGCAATCGAGCGGAGGGGACTGAAGCTTTCTTT
CASNRAEGTEAFF
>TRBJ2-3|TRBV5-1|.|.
TGCGCCAGCAGCGGGCTATCTAGCACAGATACGCAGTATTTT
CASSGLSSTDTQYF
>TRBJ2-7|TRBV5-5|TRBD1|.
TGTGCCAGCAGCCCTAGACAGGGGTCCTACGAGCAGTACTTC
CASSPRQGSYEQYF
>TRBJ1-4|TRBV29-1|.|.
TGCAGCGTTGAAACCGCACCCGATCAGGAAAAACTGTTTTTT
CSVETAPDQEKLFF
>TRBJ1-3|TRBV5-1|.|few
TGCGCCAGCAGCTTACAGGGTTTTGGAAACACCATATATTTT
CASSLQGFGNTIYF
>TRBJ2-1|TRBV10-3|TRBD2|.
TGTGCCATCAGCCCGGGGGGGTTTTACAATGAGCAGTTCTTC
CAISPGGFYNEQFF
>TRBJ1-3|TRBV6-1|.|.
TGTGCCAGCAGCACGATTGACAGAGCTGGAAACACCATATATTTT
CASSTIDRAGNTIYF
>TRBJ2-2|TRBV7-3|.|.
TGTGCCAGCAGGCAAACTACCACCGGGGAGCTGTTTTTT
CASRQTTTGELFF
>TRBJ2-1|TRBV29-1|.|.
TGCAGCGTTGATGATGAAGACAGGACCAACAATGAGCAGTTCTTC
CSVDDEDRTNNEQFF
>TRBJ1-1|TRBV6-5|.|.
TGTGCCAGCAGTTACTCGAACGGGTGGAGGGCTTTCTTT
CASSYSNGWRAFF
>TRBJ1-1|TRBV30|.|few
TGTGCCTGGACCGACATACTGACGAGGGGGACTGAAGCTTTCTTT
CAWTDILTRGTEAFF
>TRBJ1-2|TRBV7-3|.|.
TGTGCCAGCAGCGCAGAGGCGTCTAACTATGGCTACACCTTC
CASSAEASNYGYTF
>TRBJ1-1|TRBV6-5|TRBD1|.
TGTGCCAGCATACTATTCAGGGGGCTCCCTGAAGCTTTCTTT
CASILFRGLPEAFF
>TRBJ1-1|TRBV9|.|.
TGTGCCAGCAGCCCCCAGTCGATGAACACTGAAGCTTTCTTT
CASSPQSMNTEAFF
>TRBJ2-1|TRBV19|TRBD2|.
TGTGCCAGTAGTATTCGTGTCCTCGGGGGGAATGAGCAGTTCTTC
CASSIRVLGGNEQFF
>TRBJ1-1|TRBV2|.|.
TGTGCCAGCAGACGGGGGGTGGACACTGAAGCTTTCTTT
CASRRGVDTEAFF
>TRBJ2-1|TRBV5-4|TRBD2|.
TGTGCCAGCAGCTTGGGGGGACTACACTACAATGAGCAGTTCTTC
CASSLGGLHYNEQFF
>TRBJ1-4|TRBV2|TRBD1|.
TGTGCCAGCAGTGAAATGGACAGGGTCGGTGAAAAACTGTTTTTT
CASSEMDRVGEKLFF
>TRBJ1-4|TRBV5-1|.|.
TGCGCCAGCAGCCTTGGACAGACTAATGAAAAACTGTTTTTT
CASSLGQTNEKLFF
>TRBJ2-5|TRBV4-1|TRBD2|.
TGCGCCAGCAGCCCCCCCCCGGGACTAGCGGGGGGGACCCAGTACTTC
CASSPPPGLAGGTQYF
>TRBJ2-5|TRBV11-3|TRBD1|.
TGTGCCAGCAGCCCTAGGGGACAGGGTGGCGAGACCCAGTACTTC
CASSPRGQGGETQYF
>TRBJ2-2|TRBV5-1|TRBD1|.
TGCGCCAGCAGCTTACGGACAGGGGGGGACACCGGGGAGCTGTTTTTT
CASSLRTGGDTGELFF
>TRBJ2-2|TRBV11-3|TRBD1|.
TGTGCCAGCAGCTTATCAGGGGGCGCGGACACCGGGGAGCTGTTTTTT
CASSLSGGADTGELFF
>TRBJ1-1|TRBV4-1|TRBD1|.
TGCGCCAGCAGCCGCAACAGGGGAGGCGCTGAAGCTTTCTTT
CASSRNRGGAEAFF
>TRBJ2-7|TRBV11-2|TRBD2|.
TGTGCCAGCAGCCCAAGACTAGCGGGAGAGGCCTACGAGCAGTACTTC
CASSPRLAGEAYEQYF
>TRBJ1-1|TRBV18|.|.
TGTGCCAGCTCACCGTATAGCCGATGGGACACTGAAGCTTTCTTT
CASSPYSRWDTEAFF
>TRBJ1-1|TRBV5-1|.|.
TGCGCCAGCAGCGTACTACAGGGCCCGAACACTGAAGCTTTCTTT
CASSVLQGPNTEAFF
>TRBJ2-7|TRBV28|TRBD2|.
TGTGCCAGCAGTTTGGGCGGGGGGACGTACGAGCAGTACTTC
CASSLGGGTYEQYF
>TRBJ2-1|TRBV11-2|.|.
TGTGCCAGCAGCTTAATTAGGGGCTATGAGCAGTTCTTC
CASSLIRGYEQFF
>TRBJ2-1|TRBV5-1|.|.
TGCGCCAGCAGCTTCGGGACAAAGGGCAATGGGCAGTTCTTC
CASSFGTKGNGQFF
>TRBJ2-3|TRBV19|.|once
TGTGCCAGTAGTATTCGTGGCTTCACAGATACGCAGTATTTT
CASSIRGFTDTQYF
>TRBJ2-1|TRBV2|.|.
TGTGCCAGCAATAATGGGGCAATATACAATGAGCAGTTCTTC
CASNNGAIYNEQFF
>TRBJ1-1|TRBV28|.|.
TGTGCCAGCAGTCCGGACACTTACACTGAAGCTTTCTTT
CASSPDTYTEAFF
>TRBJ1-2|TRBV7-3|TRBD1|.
TGTGCCAGCAGCTTGGGACAGGAATATGGCTACACCTTC
CASSLGQEYGYTF
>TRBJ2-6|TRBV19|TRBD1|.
TGTGCCAGTAGTTCGACAGGGGGCGCTGGGGCCAACGTCCTGACTTTC
CASSSTGGAGANVLTF
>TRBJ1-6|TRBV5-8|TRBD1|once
TGTGCCAGCACGAGAAGGGACAGGTTCAATTCACCCCTCCACTTT
CASTRRDRFNSPLHF